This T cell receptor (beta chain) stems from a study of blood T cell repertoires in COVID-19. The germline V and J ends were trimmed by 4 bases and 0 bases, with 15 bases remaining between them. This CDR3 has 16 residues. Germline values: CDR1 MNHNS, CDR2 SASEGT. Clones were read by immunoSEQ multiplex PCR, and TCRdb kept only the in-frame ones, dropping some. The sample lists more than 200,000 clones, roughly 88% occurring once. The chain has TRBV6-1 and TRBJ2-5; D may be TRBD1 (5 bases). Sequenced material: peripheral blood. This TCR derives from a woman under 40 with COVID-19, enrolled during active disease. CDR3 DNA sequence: TGTGCCAGCAGTGCGCAAATCAAGGGGAACCAAGAGACCCAGTACTTC. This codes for CASSAQIKGNQETQYF.